The TCR beta chain under discussion was sequenced for a study of a mutant IDH1 vaccine in newly diagnosed glioma. Study as a whole: Vaccines were first given 4-6 weeks after radiotherapy alone, or with temozolomide cycles. The week-35 safety follow-up was V12, and the week-47 study end was V13. Notes on the study in general: Changes in the top peripheral T cell clonotypes seemingly had no bearing on pseudoprogression.

A note on this clone: What it binds is unknown.

Time point denoted: week 35, safety follow-up. Every single dose of the vaccine, 300 ug of mutant IDH1 20-mer peptide, came with topical imiquimod. Eight vaccine injections were given to patients in weeks 1, 3, 5, 7, 11, 15, 19 and 23. Sequencing was performed with immunoSEQ multiplex PCR; in TCRdb, only in-frame clones are kept and a portion is missing. Of about 68,000 clones in the sample, approximately 81% are singletons; the top ten hold more than 10%. The CDR3 is 15 residues long. Germline CDR1 and CDR2: LGHNA and YSLEER. V shed 0 bases, J shed 2 bases, and the junction held 4 bases outside the gene matches.

The clonotype was recovered from a young man with glioma. The specimen comprised PBMCs, sampled from a glioma patient whose treatment included an IDH1 peptide vaccine. V is TRBV4-3 and J is TRBJ2-7; 7 nucleotides agree with TRBD1. The DNA for the CDR3 is TGCGCCAGCAGCCAAGATAAGGGGACAGCCTACGAGCAGTACTTC. It translates to CASSQDKGTAYEQYF.